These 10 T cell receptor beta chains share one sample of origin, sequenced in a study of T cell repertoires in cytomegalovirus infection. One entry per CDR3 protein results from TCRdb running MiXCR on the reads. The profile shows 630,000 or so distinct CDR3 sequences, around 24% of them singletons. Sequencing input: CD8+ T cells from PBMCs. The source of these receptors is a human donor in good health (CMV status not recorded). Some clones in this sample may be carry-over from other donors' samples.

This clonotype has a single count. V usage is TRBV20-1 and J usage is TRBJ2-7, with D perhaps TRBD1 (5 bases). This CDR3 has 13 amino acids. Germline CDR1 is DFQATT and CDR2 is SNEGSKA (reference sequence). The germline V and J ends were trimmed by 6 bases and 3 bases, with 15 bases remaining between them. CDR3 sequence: CSALGQGGYEQYF. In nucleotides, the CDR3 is TGCAGTGCCCTGGGGCAGGGTGGCTACGAGCAGTACTTC.

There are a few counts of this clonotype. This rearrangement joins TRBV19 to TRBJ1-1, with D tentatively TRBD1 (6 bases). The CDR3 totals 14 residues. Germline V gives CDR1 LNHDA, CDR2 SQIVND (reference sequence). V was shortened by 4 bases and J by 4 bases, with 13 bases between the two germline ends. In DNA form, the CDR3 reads TGTGCCAGTAGTACTCGGGGAGGGGGCACTGAAGCTTTCTTT. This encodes CASSTRGGGTEAFF.

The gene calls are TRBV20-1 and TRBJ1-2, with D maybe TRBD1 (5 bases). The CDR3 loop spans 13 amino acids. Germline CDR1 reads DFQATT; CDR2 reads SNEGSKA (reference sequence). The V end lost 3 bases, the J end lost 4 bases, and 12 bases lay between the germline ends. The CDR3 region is CSARYRLFYGYTF. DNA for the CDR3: TGCAGTGCTAGGTACAGGCTCTTCTATGGCTACACCTTC.

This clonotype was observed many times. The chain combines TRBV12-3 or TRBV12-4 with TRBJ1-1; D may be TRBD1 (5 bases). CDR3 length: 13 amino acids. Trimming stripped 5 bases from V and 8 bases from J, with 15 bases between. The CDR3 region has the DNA TGTGCCAGCAGTCTACCTCAGGGATTCGAAGCTTTCTTT. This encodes CASSLPQGFEAFF.

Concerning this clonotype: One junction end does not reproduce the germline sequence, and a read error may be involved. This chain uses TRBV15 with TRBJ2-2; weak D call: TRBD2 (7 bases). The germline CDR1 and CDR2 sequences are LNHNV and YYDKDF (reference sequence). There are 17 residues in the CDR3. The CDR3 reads CATSLGGAASNTGVLFF. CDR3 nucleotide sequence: TGTGCCACCAGCCTGGGGGGGGCAGCATCGAACACCGGGGTGCTGTTTTTT.

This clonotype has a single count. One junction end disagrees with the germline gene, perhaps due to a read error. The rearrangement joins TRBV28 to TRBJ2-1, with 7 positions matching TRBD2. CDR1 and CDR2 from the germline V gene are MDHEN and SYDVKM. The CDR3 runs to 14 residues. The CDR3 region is CASRLSGGQNEQLF. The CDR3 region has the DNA TGTGCCAGCAGATTGTCGGGGGGTCAGAATGAGCAGTTGTTC.

CDR3 sequence reads: CASSPYSHDLQETQYF. The DNA of the CDR3 is TGTGCCAGCAGCCCATACAGTCACGACCTCCAAGAGACCCAGTACTTC. This chain joins TRBV3-1 and TRBJ2-5; D call uncertain. Germline assignment: CDR1 LGHDT and CDR2 YNNKEL (reference sequence). This CDR3 comprises 16 residues. V lost 4 bases, J lost 1 base, and 16 bases lay in between.

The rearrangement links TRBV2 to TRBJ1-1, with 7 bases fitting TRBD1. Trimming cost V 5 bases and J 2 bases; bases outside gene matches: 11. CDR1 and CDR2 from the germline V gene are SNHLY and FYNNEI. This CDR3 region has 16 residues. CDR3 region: CASSNRDRLPNTEAFF. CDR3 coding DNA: TGTGCCAGCAGTAACCGGGACAGACTCCCTAACACTGAAGCTTTCTTT.

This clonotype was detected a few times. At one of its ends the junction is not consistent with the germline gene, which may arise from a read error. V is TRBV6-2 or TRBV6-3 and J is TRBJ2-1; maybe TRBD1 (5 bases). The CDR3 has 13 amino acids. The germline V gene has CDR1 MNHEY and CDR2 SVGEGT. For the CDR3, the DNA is TGTGCCAGCAGTTACGGGCAGGGTTTTTATAAGCTCTTC. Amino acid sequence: CASSYGQGFYKLF.

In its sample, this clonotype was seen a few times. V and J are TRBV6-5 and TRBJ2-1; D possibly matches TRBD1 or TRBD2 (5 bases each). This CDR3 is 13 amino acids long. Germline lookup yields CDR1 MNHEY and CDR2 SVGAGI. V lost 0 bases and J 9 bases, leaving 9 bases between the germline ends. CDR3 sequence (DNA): TGTGCCAGCAGTTACTCGAACGGGGCTGAGCAGTTCTTC. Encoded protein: CASSYSNGAEQFF.